These 5 T cell receptor beta chains originate from one sample sequenced in a study of identical twins. TCRdb passed the 5' RACE reads through MiXCR, listing each CDR3 protein once. The table records approximately 600,000 distinct CDR3 sequences, under 8.5% of them present only once. The sample was also linked to a second study, of yellow fever vaccine responses in identical twins.

The specimen was PBMCs. The origin of the receptors is a woman between 18 and 29 years old in good health.

The rearrangement joins TRBV11-2 to TRBJ2-2, with unresolved D. Germline loops: CDR1 SGHAT, CDR2 FQNNGV. This CDR3 has 16 residues. Trimming removed 6 bases at V and 2 bases at J, with 16 bases between. The CDR3 is CASSLPVPPNTGELFF. CDR3 nucleotide sequence: TGTGCCAGCAGTTTACCCGTCCCACCAAACACCGGGGAGCTGTTTTTT.

The chain combines TRBV3-1 with TRBJ2-3; 7 bases align to TRBD2. Germline CDR1 and CDR2: LGHDT and YNNKEL (reference sequence). This CDR3 comprises 16 residues. The trim removed 1 base at V and 2 bases at J, leaving 6 bases unmatched. The CDR3 DNA is TGTGCCAGCAGCCAAGGCTTGCGGGGGATCACAGATACGCAGTATTTT. It specifies CASSQGLRGITDTQYF.

J is TRBJ2-7 and V is TRBV29-1; TRBD1 is a possible D gene (5 bases). CDR3 length equals 14 residues. Trimming removed 6 bases from V and 5 bases from J, with 20 bases in between. Germline loops: CDR1 SQVTM, CDR2 ANQGSEA. The CDR3 reads CSVLTGTAFNEQYF. DNA for the CDR3: TGCAGCGTGTTAACAGGTACCGCCTTCAACGAGCAGTACTTC.

This clonotype showed up many times. The rearrangement joins TRBV12-3 or TRBV12-4 to TRBJ1-1; 7 nucleotides agree with TRBD1. J was trimmed by 5 bases and V by 3 bases; bases with no gene match: 3. The CDR3 is made up of 13 amino acids. This chain's CDR3 is CASSFAGGTEAFF. As DNA, the CDR3 is TGTGCCAGCAGTTTTGCAGGGGGTACTGAAGCTTTCTTT.

There are a few counts of this clonotype. The genes are TRBV12-3 or TRBV12-4 and TRBJ1-3; 7 positions agree with TRBD1. After removal of 5 bases from V and 4 bases from J, the junction contained 14 bases not matched to a gene. This CDR3 is 17 amino acids long. CDR3 nucleotide sequence: TGTGCCAGCAGTGAAACTCAATTAACAGGGGTCGGAAACACCATATATTTT. It encodes CASSETQLTGVGNTIYF.